This T cell receptor (beta chain) was identified during a study of technical replicates of blood from a few donors. V was trimmed by 1 base and J by 3 bases, leaving 13 bases between them. Germline V gives CDR1 SGDLS, CDR2 YYNGEE. The CDR3 sequence is 15 residues long. Repertoires were generated with immunoSEQ multiplex PCR, while TCRdb's copy carries only in-frame clones and drops some. Of around 71,000 clones detected, around nine tenths appear once; the ten largest clones hold roughly 0.39%. The sequencing input was T cells isolated from PBMCs. The source is a human donor in good health. The chain uses TRBV9 and TRBJ1-1; a weak D match, TRBD1 (6 bases). This CDR3 is CASSVWGRLDTEAFF. CDR3 nucleotide sequence: TGTGCCAGCAGCGTATGGGGGCGTCTGGACACTGAAGCTTTCTTT. The full variable domain, rest sourced from reference TRBV9 and TRBJ1-1, is DSGVTQTPKHLITATGQRVTLRCSPRSGDLSVYWYQQSLDQGLQFLIQYYNGEERAKGNILERFSAQQFPDLHSELNLSSLELGDSALYFCASSVWGRLDTEAFFGQGTRLTVV.